This TCR beta chain was identified in a study of cytomegalovirus exposure and HLA in healthy donors. Details on this clone: Antigen specificity is unknown.

Study-wide points: TCR beta chain V- and J-gene trimming was linked, in a later analysis, to a missense variant in DCLRE1C.

Amplification used 60 Vbeta primers and 13 Jbeta primers. TCRdb's table, derived via immunoSEQ multiplex PCR, lists solely in-frame clones and lacks some. The sample comprises 180,000 or so clones, over 75% of which are singletons, and more than 13% rests with the top ten. Germline CDR1 is SEHNR and CDR2 is FQNEAQ (reference sequence). CDR3 length equals 17 residues. V lost 5 bases and J lost 3; bases outside the gene matches: 10. This receptor was obtained from a man in his forties or fifties in good health and CMV-seropositive. The V and J genes are TRBV7-9 and TRBJ2-2; 9 bases line up with TRBD1. The sample was PBMCs. CDR3 sequence (DNA): TGTGCCAGCAGCACGGACCCGGGACAGGGATACACCGGGGAGCTGTTTTTT. This codes for CASSTDPGQGYTGELFF.